The clone carrying this TCR beta chain was observed many times. No antigen is known for it. The sample belongs to a study of identical twins. Points from the study as a whole: Insertions ran lower in abundant cord blood beta clonotypes, though not in memory repertoires.

The CDR3 loop spans 14 amino acids. The ends lost 9 bases at V and 7 bases at J; junction bases unmatched: 7. From germline, CDR1 is SGHRS and CDR2 YFSETQ. One entry per CDR3 protein results from TCRdb running MiXCR on the 5' RACE reads. The table lists some 710,000 distinct CDR3 sequences, around 5.7% of them singletons. The chain uses TRBV5-1 and TRBJ2-1, with 13 bases identical to TRBD2. The sample comprised naive T cells sorted from blood. The TCR was taken from a man aged 18 to 35 in good health. The CDR3 is CANPRTSGSNEQFF. DNA of the CDR3: TGCGCCAACCCAAGGACTAGCGGGAGTAATGAGCAGTTCTTC.